These 15 T cell receptor beta chains were all obtained from the same sample, sequenced in a study of response to subunit inactivated influenza vaccine. TCRdb redid the calling of the RT-PCR reads with MiXCR, one entry per CDR3 protein. The sample gives about 800,000 distinct CDR3 sequences, about 20% of which show up once; about 10% is in the top ten. This specimen was PBMCs from blood, taken roughly 5 days after vaccination. The source is a man over 45 who received an inactivated influenza vaccine.

This sequence joins TRBV28 and TRBJ2-3; D is tentatively TRBD1 or TRBD2 (5 bases each). This CDR3 has 15 amino acids. Germline-derived CDR1 and CDR2 are MDHEN and SYDVKM. Trimming took off 6 bases at V and 6 bases at J, with 19 bases between the two ends. CDR3 DNA sequence: TGTGCCAGCAGGGGGCCCGGGACCTCTTTGGATACGCAGTATTTT. It codes for CASRGPGTSLDTQYF.

As for this clonotype: An end of the junction does not agree with germline; a read error may underlie this. This chain links TRBV7-9 with TRBJ1-3; possible D gene TRBD1, 6 bases. The length of the CDR3 is 12 residues. In germline, CDR1 is SEHNR, CDR2 FQNEAQ (reference sequence). CDR3 in DNA: TGTGCCAGCAGCTTAGACTCCCGGGACACGGATTTT. Protein: CASSLDSRDTDF.

In this sample, this clonotype turned up a few times. V is TRBV4-1 and J is TRBJ2-2, with 9 bases matching TRBD1. CDR3 size: 20 residues. Unmatched junction bases numbered 19, after V lost 8 bases and J lost 0 bases. Germline V CDR1 and CDR2: MGHRA, YSYEKL. CDR3 bases: TGCGCCAGCTCCCCAAGGCCACGATACGGACAGGGGACGAACACCGGGGAGCTGTTTTTT. As protein: CASSPRPRYGQGTNTGELFF.

The V call is TRBV29-1, the J call TRBJ2-5; no definite D call. V was pared by 4 bases and J by 5 bases, with 8 bases between. CDR3 length equals 11 residues. Germline CDR1 and CDR2: SQVTM and ANQGSEA. CDR3 in amino acids: CSVAVRETQYF. The CDR3 DNA sequence: TGCAGCGTTGCTGTGCGCGAGACCCAGTACTTC.

This clonotype was picked up a small number of times. The chain recombines TRBV7-8 with TRBJ2-1, with D unclear. V gave up 5 bases and J gave up 1 base, with 12 bases separating them. Germline V gene lookup returns CDR1 SGHVS and CDR2 FQNEAQ. CDR3 length: 15 residues. The CDR3 spells CASSRSVISYNEQFF. CDR3 nucleotide sequence: TGTGCCAGCAGCCGATCTGTTATTTCCTACAATGAGCAGTTCTTC.

This clonotype was found many times. The chain couples TRBV4-2 to TRBJ2-4; 10 nucleotides agree with TRBD1. Germline V gives CDR1 LGHNA, CDR2 YNFKEQ. The V gene end was trimmed by 1 base and the J gene end by 9 bases; junction bases not matched to a gene: 3. The CDR3 is 14 residues long. CDR3 protein: CASSQVGTGAIQYF. In DNA, the CDR3 is TGTGCCAGCAGCCAAGTGGGGACAGGGGCCATTCAGTACTTC.

The count of this clonotype is one. This chain connects TRBV20-1 to TRBJ2-1, with 8 bases aligning to TRBD2. The germline CDR1 and CDR2 sequences are DFQATT and SNEGSKA (reference sequence). The CDR3 runs to 16 residues. Trimming cost V 2 bases and J 4 bases; bases outside gene matches: 10. This CDR3 reads CSARRRSGGPYNEQFF. The DNA of the CDR3 is TGCAGTGCTAGACGTCGGAGCGGGGGTCCTTACAATGAGCAGTTCTTC.

This clonotype was seen only a few times. The chain is built from TRBV6-2 or TRBV6-3 and TRBJ2-2; D ambiguous. The V end was cut by 1 base, the J end by 7 bases, with 1 base between. Germline V gives CDR1 MNHEY, CDR2 SVGEGT. CDR3 length: 11 residues. CDR3 region: CASSYYGELFF. CDR3 bases: TGTGCCAGCAGTTACTACGGGGAGCTGTTTTTT.

The V and J genes are TRBV12-3 or TRBV12-4 and TRBJ2-2, with D tentatively TRBD2 (6 bases). Trimming left V 3 bases short and J 4 bases short, with 12 bases between. This CDR3 spans 15 amino acids. CDR3 coding DNA: TGTGCCAGCAGTTTGGCGGGGTGGGGCACCGGGGAGCTGTTTTTT. It yields the protein CASSLAGWGTGELFF.

This clonotype was seen repeatedly, ten times or more. The chain recombines TRBV6-1 with TRBJ2-3; TRBD2 agrees at 8 bases. Germline CDR1 is MNHNS and CDR2 is SASEGT. Germline trimming cut 7 bases from V and 2 bases from J; bases unmatched to any gene: 8. This CDR3 is 15 amino acids long. Here the CDR3 reads CASNQAGAFTDTQYF. In DNA form, the CDR3 reads TGTGCCAGCAATCAAGCGGGAGCGTTCACAGATACGCAGTATTTT.

This clonotype appeared a single time. This chain uses TRBV12-3 or TRBV12-4 with TRBJ1-2; D not certain. Trimming removed 3 bases from V and 6 bases from J, with 17 bases in between. There are 15 residues in the CDR3. The CDR3 here is CASSFRLASPNGYTF. The DNA for the CDR3 is TGTGCCAGCAGTTTTCGGTTGGCCTCGCCGAATGGCTACACCTTC.

This chain uses TRBV30 with TRBJ2-4, with unresolved D. The V end was cut by 1 base, the J end by 6 bases, with 13 bases between. The CDR3 covers 14 residues. The germline gives CDR1 GTSNPN, CDR2 SVGIG (reference sequence). CDR3 region: CAWSAANLGNIQYF. DNA for the CDR3: TGTGCCTGGAGTGCGGCAAATTTGGGAAACATTCAGTACTTC.

J is TRBJ1-2 and V is TRBV12-3 or TRBV12-4; D gene ambiguous. Trimming took 4 bases from V and 2 from J, leaving 8 bases between them. This CDR3 is 13 amino acids long. CDR3 bases: TGTGCCAGCAGTTCCGCGATCAACTATGGCTACACCTTC. This sequence encodes CASSSAINYGYTF.

This clonotype has a handful of counts. The chain combines TRBV27 with TRBJ2-1; TRBD2 might be the D (5 bases). V was cut by 3 bases and J by 4 bases, with 10 bases left in between. Germline CDR1 and CDR2: MNHEY and SMNVEV (reference sequence). The CDR3 contains 14 residues. The CDR3 loop reads CASSLRRGYNEQFF. The CDR3 nucleotides read TGTGCCAGCAGTTTGAGACGCGGGTACAATGAGCAGTTCTTC.

The table lists this clonotype with a few counts. The chain joins TRBV20-1 to TRBJ2-6; D is undetermined. The V gene's germline CDR1 is DFQATT and CDR2 SNEGSKA (reference sequence). There are 12 residues in the CDR3. V shed 3 bases and J shed 3 bases, with 3 bases lying between them. CDR3 in DNA: TGCAGTGCTAGTGGTGGGGCCAACGTCCTGACTTTC. This sequence encodes CSASGGANVLTF.